This TCR beta chain was obtained from a study of T cell changes during pregnancy in multiple sclerosis (dated by TCRdb to about 2019). For the wider study: Changes in the T cell repertoire over the course of pregnancy were examined in this study in women with multiple sclerosis.

On this clone: The antigen this receptor binds is unknown. No per-base quality is available; no much larger clone lies one base away.

Receptors were amplified or captured by the immunoSEQ multiplex PCR assay. In TCRdb, the immuneACCESS table is reduced to in-frame sequences with V and J assigned. These tables do not hold every clone; where another copy was compared, an unresolved V gene accounts for under half, and the others remain unexplained. In all, the sample holds roughly 30,000 clones, and about 89% of those were seen once. The top ten constitute under 8% of the sample. Measured from the cysteine to the phenylalanine, the CDR3 is 12 residues long. The kept DNA is CDR3 alone, 36 bases in frame from the first base. Sequences MNHNY (CDR1) and SVGAGI (CDR2) are obtained from the germline V gene (reference sequence). V and J lose 4 bases and 2 bases, and a span of 6 bases separates them.

Recombination joined TRBV6-6 with TRBJ2-7; the D gene is not confidently resolved. Source: CD8+ T cells from peripheral blood mononuclear cells, taken before pregnancy. The TCR was taken from a female donor with multiple sclerosis, enrolled in a pregnancy study. The CDR3 loop reads CASSLTPYEQYF. The base sequence is TGTGCCAGCAGTTTGACACCCTACGAGCAGTACTTC.